This T cell receptor (beta chain) was identified in a study of blood T cell repertoires in COVID-19. Study-level information: Italy, Spain and the United States were the sources of the convalescent and acute COVID-19 samples.

Germline V gene lookup returns CDR1 SGDLS and CDR2 YYNGEE. Trimming removed 0 bases from V and 5 bases from J, with 8 bases in between. The CDR3 loop spans 14 amino acids. In the original analysis: Estimation of nucleated cell counts was performed using reference gene primer amplification. Profiling relied on immunoSEQ multiplex PCR, and the TCRdb table lists in-frame clones only, not all of them. Clonal size and the V and J genes are those of that table, whereas D and trimming came from the DNA. This table has 90,000 to 120,000 clones, 80% to 95% appearing once. The sequence was collected from a man aged 55-75 years with acute or convalescent COVID-19. The chain is built from TRBV9 and TRBJ2-2; D is perhaps TRBD2 (6 bases). Sequencing used peripheral blood. The CDR3 bases are TGTGCCAGCAGCGTAGTTGGACTAACCGGGGAGCTGTTTTTT. Its protein is CASSVVGLTGELFF. Full variable domain (outside the CDR3, taken from reference TRBV9 and TRBJ2-2): DSGVTQTPKHLITATGQRVTLRCSPRSGDLSVYWYQQSLDQGLQFLIQYYNGEERAKGNILERFSAQQFPDLHSELNLSSLELGDSALYFCASSVVGLTGELFFGEGSRLTVL.